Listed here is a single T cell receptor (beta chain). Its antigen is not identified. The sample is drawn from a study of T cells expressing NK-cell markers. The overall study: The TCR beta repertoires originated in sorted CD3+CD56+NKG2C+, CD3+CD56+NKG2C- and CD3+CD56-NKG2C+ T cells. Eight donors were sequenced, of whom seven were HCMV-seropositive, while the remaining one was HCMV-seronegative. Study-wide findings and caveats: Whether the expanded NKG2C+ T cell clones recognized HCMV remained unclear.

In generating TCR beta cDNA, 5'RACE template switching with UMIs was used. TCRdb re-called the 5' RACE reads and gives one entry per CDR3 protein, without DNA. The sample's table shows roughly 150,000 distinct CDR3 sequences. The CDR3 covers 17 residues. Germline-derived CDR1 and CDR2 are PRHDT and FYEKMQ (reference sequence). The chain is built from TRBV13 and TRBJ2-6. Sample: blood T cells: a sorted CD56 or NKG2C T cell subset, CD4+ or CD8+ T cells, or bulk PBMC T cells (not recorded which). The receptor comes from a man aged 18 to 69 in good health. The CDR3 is CASSLGLIRQGANVLTF.